Shown below are 5 T cell receptor beta chains from a single sample sequenced in a study of CD8 T cells in ankylosing spondylitis listed by TCRdb under 2017. Library preparation was by 5' RACE. The instrument given in TCRdb is Illumina HiSeq 2500. The public sequencing data were trimmed at Q25 with fastp and processed into clonotypes with MiXCR by TCRdb, which kept only in-frame beta chains. Rows matching on CDR3 protein sequence are summarized as one entry with the most common DNA and genes. A total of 290,000 or so distinct CDR3 sequences appear in this sample, less than 25% of them only once. The top ten constitute under 4% of the sample. The sample comprised blood, either unsorted or a sorted T cell fraction (not recorded which). The receptors here all came from a female donor with ankylosing spondylitis or in good health (not recorded which).

The CDR3 nucleotides read TGTGCCAGCAGCTTAGTTGCTAGCGGCGGTGAGCAGTTCTTC. Amino acid sequence: CASSLVASGGEQFF. V usage is TRBV7-9 and J usage is TRBJ2-1; 7 positions match TRBD2. CDR3 length equals 14 residues. Germline CDR1 and CDR2: SEHNR and FQNEAQ (reference sequence). With 1 base clipped from V and 9 bases from J, the junction kept 6 bases outside the gene matches. Based on the CDR3 plus reference TRBV7-9 and TRBJ2-1, the full variable domain is DTGVSQNPRHKITKRGQNVTFRCDPISEHNRLYWYRQTLGQGPEFLTYFQNEAQLEKSRLLSDRFSAERPKGSFSTLEIQRTEQGDSAMYLCASSLVASGGEQFFGPGTRLTVL.

This clonotype was counted between two and nine times. V usage is TRBV10-3 and J usage is TRBJ1-1; D call uncertain. Germline V gene data show CDR1 as ENHRY and CDR2 as SYGVKD. This CDR3 comprises 19 residues. The ends were cut back, 2 bases at V and 1 base at J, with 23 bases in the middle. CDR3 nucleotide sequence: TGTGCCATCAGTGAGAACGTTAGAGGGTCGGGTGATCCGAACACTGAAGCTTTCTTT. This encodes CAISENVRGSGDPNTEAFF.

This clonotype occurred a few times. The rearrangement uses TRBV28 and TRBJ1-2, with D uncertain. The CDR3 consists of 14 residues. Trimming cost V 4 bases and J 3 bases, with 12 bases left between them. Germline V gene lookup returns CDR1 MDHEN and CDR2 SYDVKM. The CDR3 DNA reads as TGTGCCAGCAGTTCTGGATCCGGCGACTATGGCTACACCTTC. This codes for CASSSGSGDYGYTF.

This clonotype was detected a few times. The chain joins TRBV4-3 to TRBJ2-7, with TRBD1 identical over 7 bases. The ends lost 4 bases at V and 1 base at J; junction bases unmatched: 7. Germline loops: CDR1 LGHNA, CDR2 YSLEER. The CDR3 runs 15 residues. The CDR3 is CASSRSGTASYEQYF. The CDR3 DNA reads as TGCGCCAGCAGCCGCTCCGGGACAGCTTCCTACGAGCAGTACTTC.

The chain has TRBV6-6 and TRBJ1-2; 8 positions match TRBD1. J lost 8 bases, V lost 6 bases, and 8 bases had no gene match. Germline V CDR1 and CDR2: MNHNY, SVGAGI (reference sequence). CDR3 length: 13 residues. The CDR3 bases are TGTGCCAGCAGCCGAGGACAGGGTGACGGCTACACCTTC. Protein sequence: CASSRGQGDGYTF.